The 10 T cell receptor beta chains in this list originate from one sample, sequenced in a study of T cells in Graves' hyperthyroidism and ophthalmopathy. Researchers took RNA transcripts and amplified the TCR beta CDR3 regions from them. RT-PCR in the first round (using the HTBI primer set) targeted the TCR CDR3. One entry per CDR3 protein results from TCRdb running MiXCR on the multiplex PCR reads. The sample carries around 350,000 distinct CDR3 sequences, 19% recorded once. Sequences were obtained from blood. These receptor sequences come from a woman in her late teens or twenties with Graves' hyperthyroidism.

This clonotype was recorded at least ten times. This chain links TRBV12-3 or TRBV12-4 with TRBJ1-1; D perhaps matches TRBD1 (5 bases). The CDR3 length is 12 residues. Between the trimmed V and J ends, which lost 5 bases and 3 bases, there was a span of 7 bases. CDR3 amino acids: CASSKGYTEAFF. The CDR3 DNA follows: TGTGCCAGCAGTAAGGGGTACACTGAAGCTTTCTTT.

This clonotype has a count of ten or more. The junction shows a germline mismatch at one end, possibly a read error. CDR3 amino acids: CASSRDRPETQYF. As DNA, the CDR3 is TGTGCTAGCAGCAGGGACAGACCAGAGACCCAGTACTTC. The chain employs TRBV7-7 and TRBJ2-5; 7 positions match TRBD1. This CDR3 is built from 13 residues. The germline V gene has CDR1 SSHAT and CDR2 FNYEAQ (reference sequence).

The table lists this clonotype with many counts. V gene TRBV4-1 combines with J gene TRBJ2-5, with D unclear. Trimming left V 2 bases short and J 0 bases short, with 13 bases between. Germline values: CDR1 MGHRA, CDR2 YSYEKL. The CDR3 sequence is 16 residues long. The CDR3 DNA is TGCGCCAGCAGCCAACGGGCCTCCGACAACCAAGAGACCCAGTACTTC. It codes for CASSQRASDNQETQYF.

A note on this clonotype: Given a much more abundant clone one base away, this may be a read error. As DNA, the CDR3 is TGTGCCAGCAGCTGGCGGGGGTACGAGCAGTACTTC. Its protein is CASSWRGYEQYF. J is TRBJ2-7 and V is TRBV7-2; 7 bases map to TRBD2. Trimming cost V 4 bases and J 4 bases; bases outside gene matches: 1. From germline, CDR1 is SGHTA and CDR2 FQGNSA. The CDR3 loop spans 12 amino acids.

This clonotype was recorded a few times. The chain uses TRBV6-1 and TRBJ1-1; D uncertain. V lost 8 bases and J 2 bases, leaving 12 bases between the germline ends. This CDR3 has 13 residues. CDR1 and CDR2 from the germline V gene are MNHNS and SASEGT. DNA for the CDR3: TGTGCCAGCCCACGGACTGTTAACACTGAAGCTTTCTTT. This codes for CASPRTVNTEAFF.

This clonotype was recorded at least ten times. V usage is TRBV15 and J usage is TRBJ1-4, with D uncertain. V lost 3 bases, J lost 4 bases, and 18 bases lay in between. The CDR3 runs to 17 residues. The germline gives CDR1 LNHNV, CDR2 YYDKDF (reference sequence). The CDR3, as DNA: TGTGCCACCAGCAGGAGAGCGTCGGTGAGCCTTAATGAAAAACTGTTTTTT. Protein sequence: CATSRRASVSLNEKLFF.

The table lists this clonotype with many counts. The V call is TRBV28, the J call TRBJ2-7; D remains ambiguous. The CDR3 has 15 residues. Germline-derived CDR1 and CDR2 are MDHEN and SYDVKM. V was pared by 0 bases and J by 3 bases, with 12 bases between. The CDR3 nucleotides read TGTGCCAGCAGTTTATGGAGAGGTAGGAGCTACGAGCAGTACTTC. Translated, it gives CASSLWRGRSYEQYF. Supplemented by reference TRBV28 and TRBJ2-7, the full variable domain reads DVKVTQSSRYLVKRTGEKVFLECVQDMDHENMFWYRQDPGLGLRLIYFSYDVKMKEKGDIPEGYSVSREKKERFSLILESASTNQTSMYLCASSLWRGRSYEQYFGPGTRLTVT.

This clonotype was seen at least ten times. This sequence joins TRBV5-1 and TRBJ2-7, with 8 bases aligning to TRBD2. Losses at the gene ends were 9 bases for V and 4 bases for J; bases not matched to a gene: 6. CDR3 length: 12 amino acids. The germline gives CDR1 SGHRS, CDR2 YFSETQ. CDR3 amino acids: CATGTSSYEQYF. CDR3 in DNA: TGCGCCACGGGGACTAGTTCTTACGAGCAGTACTTC.

This clonotype has at least ten counts. CDR3 sequence reads: CASSPTGDMNTGELFF. The CDR3 nucleotides are TGTGCCAGCAGCCCGACAGGAGATATGAACACCGGGGAGCTGTTTTTT. The rearrangement links TRBV7-3 to TRBJ2-2; TRBD1 is a possible D gene (6 bases). Trimming removed 5 bases from V and 1 base from J, with 14 bases in between. Germline V gene data show CDR1 as SGHTA and CDR2 as FQGTGA. CDR3 length: 16 residues.

This clonotype was detected only a few times. A much larger clone lies a single base off, so this may be a read error. The rearrangement uses TRBV12-3 or TRBV12-4 and TRBJ1-1; 7 positions agree with TRBD1. This CDR3 contains 14 residues. This CDR3 is CASRTGSSNTEACF. The CDR3 region has the DNA TGTGCCAGCAGGACAGGGAGTTCGAACACTGAAGCTTGCTTT.